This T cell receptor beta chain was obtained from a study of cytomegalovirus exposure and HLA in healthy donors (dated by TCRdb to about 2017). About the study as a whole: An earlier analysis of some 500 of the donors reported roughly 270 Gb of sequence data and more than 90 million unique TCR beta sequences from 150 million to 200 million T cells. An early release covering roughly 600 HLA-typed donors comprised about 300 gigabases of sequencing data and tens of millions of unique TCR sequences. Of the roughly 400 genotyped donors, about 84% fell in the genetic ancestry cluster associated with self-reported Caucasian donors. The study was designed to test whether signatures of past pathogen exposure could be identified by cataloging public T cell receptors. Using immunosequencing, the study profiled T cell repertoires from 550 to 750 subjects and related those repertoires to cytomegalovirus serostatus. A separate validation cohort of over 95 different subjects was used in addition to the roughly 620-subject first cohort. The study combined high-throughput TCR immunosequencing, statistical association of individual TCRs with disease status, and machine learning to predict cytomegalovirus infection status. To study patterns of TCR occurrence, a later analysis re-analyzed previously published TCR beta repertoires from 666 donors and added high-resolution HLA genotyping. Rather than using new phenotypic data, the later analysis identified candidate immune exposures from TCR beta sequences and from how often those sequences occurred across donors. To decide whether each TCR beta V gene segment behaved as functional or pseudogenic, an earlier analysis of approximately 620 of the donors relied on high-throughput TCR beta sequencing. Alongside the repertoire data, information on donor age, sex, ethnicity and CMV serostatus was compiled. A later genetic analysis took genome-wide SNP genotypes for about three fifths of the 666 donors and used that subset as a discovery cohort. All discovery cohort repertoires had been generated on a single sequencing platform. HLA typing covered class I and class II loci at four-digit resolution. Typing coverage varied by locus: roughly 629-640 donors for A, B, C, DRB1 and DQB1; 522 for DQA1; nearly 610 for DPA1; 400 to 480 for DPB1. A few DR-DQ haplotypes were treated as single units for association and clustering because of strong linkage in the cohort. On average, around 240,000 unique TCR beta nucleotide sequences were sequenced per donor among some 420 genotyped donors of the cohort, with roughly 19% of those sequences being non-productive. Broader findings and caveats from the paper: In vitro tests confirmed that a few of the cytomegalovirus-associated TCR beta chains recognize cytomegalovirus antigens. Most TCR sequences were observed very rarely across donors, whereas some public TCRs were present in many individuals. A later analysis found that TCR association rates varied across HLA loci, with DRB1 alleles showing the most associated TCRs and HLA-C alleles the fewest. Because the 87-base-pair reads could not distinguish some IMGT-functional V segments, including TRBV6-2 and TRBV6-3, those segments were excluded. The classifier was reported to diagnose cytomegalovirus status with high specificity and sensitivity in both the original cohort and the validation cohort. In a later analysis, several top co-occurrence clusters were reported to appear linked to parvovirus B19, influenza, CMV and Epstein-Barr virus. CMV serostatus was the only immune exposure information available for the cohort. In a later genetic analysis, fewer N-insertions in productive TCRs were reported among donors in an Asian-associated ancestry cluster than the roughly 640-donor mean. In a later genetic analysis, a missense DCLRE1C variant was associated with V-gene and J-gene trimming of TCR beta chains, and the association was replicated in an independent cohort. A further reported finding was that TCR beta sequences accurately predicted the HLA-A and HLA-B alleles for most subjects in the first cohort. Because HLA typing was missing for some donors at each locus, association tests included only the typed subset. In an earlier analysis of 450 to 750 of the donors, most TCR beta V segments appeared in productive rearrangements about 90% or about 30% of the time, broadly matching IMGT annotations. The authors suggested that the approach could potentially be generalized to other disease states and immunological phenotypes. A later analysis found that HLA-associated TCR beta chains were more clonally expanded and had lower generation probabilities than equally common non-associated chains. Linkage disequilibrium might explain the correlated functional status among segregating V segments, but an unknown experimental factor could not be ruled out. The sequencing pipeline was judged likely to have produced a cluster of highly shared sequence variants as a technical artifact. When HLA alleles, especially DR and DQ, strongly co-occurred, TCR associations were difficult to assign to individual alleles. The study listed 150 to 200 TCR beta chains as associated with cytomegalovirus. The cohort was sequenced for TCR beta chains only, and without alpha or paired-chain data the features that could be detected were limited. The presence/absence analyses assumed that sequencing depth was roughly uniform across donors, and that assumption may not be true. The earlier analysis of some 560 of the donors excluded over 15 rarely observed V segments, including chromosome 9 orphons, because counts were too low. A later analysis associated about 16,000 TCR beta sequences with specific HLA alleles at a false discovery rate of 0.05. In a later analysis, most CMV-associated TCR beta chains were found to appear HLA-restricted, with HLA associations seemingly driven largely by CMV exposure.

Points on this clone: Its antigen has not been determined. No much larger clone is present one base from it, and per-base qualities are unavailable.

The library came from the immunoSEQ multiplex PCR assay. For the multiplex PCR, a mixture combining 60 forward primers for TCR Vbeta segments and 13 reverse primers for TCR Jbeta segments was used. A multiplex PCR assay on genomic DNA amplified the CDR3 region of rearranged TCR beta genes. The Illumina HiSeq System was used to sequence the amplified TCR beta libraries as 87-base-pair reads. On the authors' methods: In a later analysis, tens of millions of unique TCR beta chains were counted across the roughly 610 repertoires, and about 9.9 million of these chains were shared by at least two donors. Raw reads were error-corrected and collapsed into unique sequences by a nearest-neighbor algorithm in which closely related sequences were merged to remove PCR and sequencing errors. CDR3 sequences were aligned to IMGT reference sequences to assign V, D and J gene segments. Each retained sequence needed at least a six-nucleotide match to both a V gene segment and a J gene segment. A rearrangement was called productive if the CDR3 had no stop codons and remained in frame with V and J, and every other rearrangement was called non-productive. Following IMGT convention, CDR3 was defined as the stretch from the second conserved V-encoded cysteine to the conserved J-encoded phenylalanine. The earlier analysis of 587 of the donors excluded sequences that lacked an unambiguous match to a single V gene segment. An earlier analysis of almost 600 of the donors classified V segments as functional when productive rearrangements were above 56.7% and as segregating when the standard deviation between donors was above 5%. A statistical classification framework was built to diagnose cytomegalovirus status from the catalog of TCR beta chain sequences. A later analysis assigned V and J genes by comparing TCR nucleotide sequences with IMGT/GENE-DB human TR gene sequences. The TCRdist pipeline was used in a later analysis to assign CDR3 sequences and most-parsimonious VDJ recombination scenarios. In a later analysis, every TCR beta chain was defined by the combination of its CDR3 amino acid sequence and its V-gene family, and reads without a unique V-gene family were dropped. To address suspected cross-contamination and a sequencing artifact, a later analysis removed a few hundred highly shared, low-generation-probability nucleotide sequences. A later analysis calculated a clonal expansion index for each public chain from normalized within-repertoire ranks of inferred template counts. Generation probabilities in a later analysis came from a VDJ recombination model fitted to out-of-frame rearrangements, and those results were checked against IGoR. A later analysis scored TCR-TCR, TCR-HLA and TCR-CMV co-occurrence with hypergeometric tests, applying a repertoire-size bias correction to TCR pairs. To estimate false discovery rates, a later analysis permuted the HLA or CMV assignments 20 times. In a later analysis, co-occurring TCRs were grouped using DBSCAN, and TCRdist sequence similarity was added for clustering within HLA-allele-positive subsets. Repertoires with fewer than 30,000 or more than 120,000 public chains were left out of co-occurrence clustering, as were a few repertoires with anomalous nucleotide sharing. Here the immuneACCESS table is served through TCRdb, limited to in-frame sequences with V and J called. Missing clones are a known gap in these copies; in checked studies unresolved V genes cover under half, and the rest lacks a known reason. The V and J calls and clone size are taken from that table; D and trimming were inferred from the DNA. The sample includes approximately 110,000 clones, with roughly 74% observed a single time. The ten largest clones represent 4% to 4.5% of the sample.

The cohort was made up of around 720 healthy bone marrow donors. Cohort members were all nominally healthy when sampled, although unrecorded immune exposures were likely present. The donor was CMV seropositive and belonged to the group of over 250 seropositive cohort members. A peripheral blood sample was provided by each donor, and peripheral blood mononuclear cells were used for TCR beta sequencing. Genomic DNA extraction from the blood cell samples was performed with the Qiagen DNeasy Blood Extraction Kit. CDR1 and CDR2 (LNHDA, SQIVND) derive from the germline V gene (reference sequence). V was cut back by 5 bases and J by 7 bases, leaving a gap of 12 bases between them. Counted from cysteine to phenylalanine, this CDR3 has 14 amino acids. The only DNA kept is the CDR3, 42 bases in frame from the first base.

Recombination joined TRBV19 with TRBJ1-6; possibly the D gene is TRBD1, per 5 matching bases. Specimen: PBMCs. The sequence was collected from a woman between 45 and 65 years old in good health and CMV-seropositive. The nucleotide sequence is TGTGCCAGTAGTGCAGTCGGGGGGAATTCACCCCTCCACTTT. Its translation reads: CASSAVGGNSPLHF.